These 6 T cell receptor beta chains were sequenced from one sample in a study of T cell responses to AZD1222 COVID-19 vaccine. Repertoires were generated with immunoSEQ multiplex PCR, while TCRdb's copy carries only in-frame clones and drops some. The sample has 150,000 to 200,000 clones, approximately 86% seen once; the top ten hold approximately 10%. The sequencing used peripheral blood, collected 28 days after the second AZD1222 dose. The source of these receptors is an adult who received the AZD1222 COVID-19 vaccine.

As for this clone: This sample includes further DNA sequences coding for the same CDR3. This rearrangement joins TRBV5-5 to TRBJ1-1; unclear D gene. V was pared by 0 bases and J by 3 bases, with 6 bases between. CDR3 size: 13 residues. Germline V gene sequence: CDR1 SGHKS, CDR2 YYEKEE (reference sequence). The CDR3, as DNA: TGTGCCAGCAGCTTGGCGGGAGACACTGAAGCTTTCTTT. Translated: CASSLAGDTEAFF.

The J gene is TRBJ1-5, the V gene TRBV5-4; maybe TRBD1 (6 bases). The germline gives CDR1 SGHNT, CDR2 YYREEE (reference sequence). The CDR3 spans 16 residues. V was shortened by 3 bases and J by 1 base, with 14 bases between the two germline ends. In DNA form, the CDR3 reads TGTGCCAGCAGCTCCCGGACAGCTGCCAGCAATCAGCCCCAGCATTTT. Residues: CASSSRTAASNQPQHF.

The table lists this clone with a count of one. The rearrangement joins TRBV11-2 to TRBJ1-4; no clear D. Germline V gene lookup returns CDR1 SGHAT and CDR2 FQNNGV. Trimming cost V 5 bases and J 3 bases, with 10 bases left between them. This CDR3 spans 14 amino acids. CDR3 amino acids: CASSPLGSNEKLFF. CDR3 sequence (DNA): TGTGCCAGCAGCCCTTTAGGGTCTAATGAAAAACTGTTTTTT. Filled out from reference TRBV11-2 and TRBJ1-4, the complete variable domain reads EAGVAQSPRYKIIEKRQSVAFWCNPISGHATLYWYQQILGQGPKLLIQFQNNGVVDDSQLPKDRFSAERLKGVDSTLKIQPAKLEDSAVYLCASSPLGSNEKLFFGSGTQLSVL.

In this sample, this clone turned up a few times. The rearrangement links TRBV4-2 to TRBJ2-3, with 8 bases matching TRBD2. The J segment lost 0 bases and the V segment lost 6 bases, leaving 2 bases of the junction unmatched. The CDR3 runs 14 residues. CDR1 is LGHNA, CDR2 YNFKEQ, per germline. The CDR3 nucleotides are TGTGCCAGCAGTACTAGCGGCAGCACAGATACGCAGTATTTT. This gives the protein CASSTSGSTDTQYF.

The rearrangement uses TRBV6-5 and TRBJ2-1; the match to TRBD2 covers 10 bases. Germline CDR1 is MNHEY and CDR2 is SVGAGI. Germline trimming cut 2 bases from V and 2 bases from J; bases unmatched to any gene: 3. This CDR3 has 16 residues. This chain's CDR3 is CASSYALAGAYNEQFF. In nucleotides, the CDR3 is TGTGCCAGCAGTTACGCGCTAGCGGGGGCCTACAATGAGCAGTTCTTC.

The V call is TRBV12-3 or TRBV12-4, the J call TRBJ1-1; tentative D call: TRBD1 (5 bases). V was pared by 4 bases and J by 10 bases, with 16 bases between. This CDR3 has 13 residues. CDR3 sequence: CASSSGQGIVAFF. The CDR3 DNA reads as TGTGCCAGCAGTTCCGGACAAGGGATAGTAGCTTTCTTT.